One sample yielded the 32 T cell receptor beta chains listed below, sequenced in a study of neurological immune-mediated disorders. From the 5' RACE reads, TCRdb called clonotypes with MiXCR, one entry per CDR3 protein. The sample consists of more than 30,000 distinct CDR3 sequences, about an eighth of them appearing once. Documented time point: technical triplicate 2. Material: CD4+ T cells from blood. These receptors all stem from a female donor with HTLV-1-associated myelopathy (HAM/TSP).

This clonotype was seen ten or more times. This sequence joins TRBV14 and TRBJ1-3, with D hard to call. The V gene's germline CDR1 is SGHDN and CDR2 FVKESK. The CDR3 is 14 amino acids. Trimming left V 1 base short and J 5 bases short, with 9 bases between. CDR3 region: CASSQVQLRNTIYF. DNA of the CDR3: TGTGCCAGCAGCCAAGTACAATTACGAAACACCATATATTTT.

The V call is TRBV5-1, the J call TRBJ2-1; D not resolved. In germline, CDR1 is SGHRS, CDR2 YFSETQ. With 9 bases removed from V and 13 bases from J, the gap between germline ends came to 20 bases. This CDR3 has 12 amino acids. This CDR3 is CAIILAGEAQFF. DNA of the CDR3: TGCGCCATCATCTTGGCCGGAGAGGCCCAGTTCTTC. The entire variable domain, with the rest obtained from reference TRBV5-1 and TRBJ2-1, is as follows: KAGVTQTPRYLIKTRGQQVTLSCSPISGHRSVSWYQQTPGQGLQFLFEYFSETQRNKGNFPGRFSGRQFSNSRSEMNVSTLELGDSALYLCAIILAGEAQFFGPGTRLTVL.

This clonotype has at least ten counts. J is TRBJ2-5 and V is TRBV20-1; D may match TRBD1 or TRBD2 (5 bases each). Germline CDR1 DFQATT, CDR2 SNEGSKA (reference sequence). Trimming shortened V by 1 base and J by 5 bases, and 29 bases separated the two germline ends. The CDR3 contains 19 residues. This CDR3 is CSARAVQGRSLAGPETQYF. Here the CDR3 DNA reads TGCAGTGCTAGAGCGGTGCAGGGTCGATCGCTAGCAGGCCCGGAGACCCAGTACTTC.

This clonotype was counted ten times or more. V gene TRBV5-1 combines with J gene TRBJ2-1; 7 bases match TRBD2. Germline CDR1 and CDR2: SGHRS and YFSETQ. V shed 0 bases and J 3 bases; nucleotides not matched to a gene: 3. This CDR3 is 15 amino acids long. The CDR3 DNA sequence: TGCGCCAGCAGCTTGGGCGGGAGCGTCTACAATGAGCAGTTCTTC. It yields the protein CASSLGGSVYNEQFF.

This clonotype was seen ten or more times. This chain connects TRBV12-3 or TRBV12-4 to TRBJ2-1; D gene uncertain. The CDR3 runs 16 residues. V was shortened by 6 bases and J by 0 bases, with 15 bases between the two germline ends. The CDR3 nucleotides are TGTGCCAGCAGCCTTACTTACTCCAGCTCCTACAATGAGCAGTTCTTC. It is translated as CASSLTYSSSYNEQFF.

This clonotype was seen ten or more times. This rearrangement joins TRBV29-1 to TRBJ1-2; D gene ambiguous. Germline V gene lookup returns CDR1 SQVTM and CDR2 ANQGSEA. V was trimmed by 4 bases and J by 2 bases, leaving 8 bases between them. This CDR3 contains 12 residues. The DNA of the CDR3 is TGCAGCGTTGTTATTGGGAACTATGGCTACACCTTC. This gives the protein CSVVIGNYGYTF.

V gene TRBV19 combines with J gene TRBJ1-1; no clear D gene. This CDR3 comprises 11 residues. V was trimmed by 1 base and J by 7 bases, leaving 4 bases between them. Per germline, CDR1 LNHDA and CDR2 SQIVND (reference sequence). The CDR3 sequence: CASSIGREAFF. DNA for the CDR3: TGTGCCAGTAGTATAGGACGTGAAGCTTTCTTT. Supplemented by reference TRBV19 and TRBJ1-1, the full variable domain reads DGGITQSPKYLFRKEGQNVTLSCEQNLNHDAMYWYRQDPGQGLRLIYYSQIVNDFQKGDIAEGYSVSREKKESFPLTVTSAQKNPTAFYLCASSIGREAFFGQGTRLTVV.

This clonotype was found many times. V is TRBV20-1 and J is TRBJ2-1, with 12 positions matching TRBD2. The CDR3 sequence is 15 residues long. CDR1 is DFQATT and CDR2 is SNEGSKA in the germline V gene (reference sequence). The V and J ends lost 6 bases and 3 bases, in that order; junction bases with no gene match: 6. The CDR3 DNA reads TGCAGTGCCTTACTAGCGGGGGGCCTCTACAATGAGCAGTTCTTC. Protein product: CSALLAGGLYNEQFF.

Ten or more counts support this clonotype. The gene calls are TRBV5-6 and TRBJ2-5; the match to TRBD2 covers 9 bases. Per the germline V gene, CDR1 is SGHDT and CDR2 is YYEEEE. V dropped 4 bases and J dropped 5; count of bases not matched to a gene: 12. CDR3 length: 16 residues. The CDR3 region is CASSLPLSGGRETQYF. CDR3 sequence (DNA): TGTGCCAGCAGCCTCCCCCTGAGCGGGGGGAGGGAGACCCAGTACTTC.

Sample share makes this clonotype medium-sized (0.01 to 0.1%). V and J are TRBV14 and TRBJ2-3; unclear D gene. V was shortened by 4 bases and J by 6 bases, with 11 bases between the two germline ends. The V gene's germline CDR1 is SGHDN and CDR2 FVKESK. This CDR3 comprises 13 residues. CDR3 sequence (DNA): TGTGCCAGCAGCCCGGGCCCCAAGGATACGCAGTATTTT. Translation: CASSPGPKDTQYF. Full variable domain (outside the CDR3, taken from reference TRBV14 and TRBJ2-3): EAGVTQFPSHSVIEKGQTVTLRCDPISGHDNLYWYRRVMGKEIKFLLHFVKESKQDESGMPNNRFLAERTGGTYSTLKVQPAELEDSGVYFCASSPGPKDTQYFGPGTRLTVL.

About this clonotype itself: This clone may be a read error of a much larger clone one base away. V gene TRBV19 combines with J gene TRBJ2-7; the D is unclear. This CDR3 has 15 residues. Germline lookup yields CDR1 LNHDA and CDR2 SQIVND (reference sequence). Trimming cost V 6 bases and J 6 bases, with 21 bases left between them. The CDR3 is CASSFFRVPGGEQYF. The CDR3 nucleotides are TGTGCCAGTAGCTTTTTCCGGGTTCCCGGCGGCGAGCAGTACTTC.

This clonotype was counted many times. This rearrangement joins TRBV5-4 to TRBJ1-5; 10 bases align to TRBD1. V shed 4 bases, J shed 7 bases, and the junction held 8 bases outside the gene matches. The CDR3 contains 15 residues. In germline, CDR1 is SGHNT, CDR2 YYREEE (reference sequence). This CDR3 reads CASSQDRGQGQPQHF. CDR3 nucleotide sequence: TGTGCCAGCAGCCAAGACAGGGGGCAAGGGCAGCCCCAGCATTTT.

This clonotype was detected ten times or more. The V gene is TRBV20-1, the J gene TRBJ2-3; TRBD2 matches 9 bases. The CDR3 totals 16 residues. Germline values: CDR1 DFQATT, CDR2 SNEGSKA (reference sequence). V gave up 5 bases and J gave up 1 base; unmatched junction bases: 10. CDR3 loop: CSAHPSTSGGTDTQYF. CDR3 nucleotide sequence: TGCAGTGCTCACCCCTCGACTAGCGGAGGCACAGATACGCAGTATTTT.

This clonotype has a count of ten or more. The rearrangement joins TRBV6-6 to TRBJ1-5; no clear D gene. This CDR3 is 13 amino acids long. Per germline, CDR1 MNHNY and CDR2 SVGAGI (reference sequence). Trimming cost V 7 bases and J 7 bases, with 14 bases left between them. CDR3 coding DNA: TGTGCCAGCATTCGGGAGGTAGGGCAGCCCCAGCATTTT. Amino acid sequence: CASIREVGQPQHF.

The sample holds many counts of this clonotype. The rearrangement links TRBV20-1 to TRBJ2-7, with 9 bases fitting TRBD1. The ends lost 3 bases at V and 4 bases at J; junction bases unmatched: 4. CDR1 and CDR2 (germline): DFQATT, SNEGSKA (reference sequence). The CDR3 runs to 13 residues. CDR3 residues: CSASGTGPYEQYF. For the CDR3, the DNA is TGCAGTGCTAGCGGGACAGGGCCGTACGAGCAGTACTTC.

This clonotype was counted many times. The rearrangement joins TRBV5-1 to TRBJ2-5; possibly TRBD1 for D (6 bases). Germline CDR1 is SGHRS and CDR2 is YFSETQ. The CDR3 totals 16 residues. Trimming removed 1 base from V and 5 bases from J, with 18 bases in between. The CDR3 nucleotides read TGCGCCAGCAGCTTGTTGCCCGACAGGAAAGCGGAGACCCAGTACTTC. Its translation: CASSLLPDRKAETQYF.

This clonotype was counted at least ten times. The chain employs TRBV20-1 and TRBJ1-6; TRBD1 is a possible D gene (5 bases). There are 14 residues in the CDR3. V lost 1 base and J lost 6, with 10 bases in between. Germline-derived CDR1 and CDR2 are DFQATT and SNEGSKA (reference sequence). CDR3 nucleotides: TGCAGTGCTAGAGGTGGGGGGACTAATTCACCCCTCCACTTT. It yields the protein CSARGGGTNSPLHF.

This clonotype was detected ten times or more. The genes are TRBV7-2 and TRBJ2-3; perhaps TRBD2 as D (5 bases). The V end lost 7 bases, the J end lost 3 bases, and 14 bases lay between the germline ends. Germline V gene data show CDR1 as SGHTA and CDR2 as FQGNSA. This CDR3 spans 14 amino acids. CDR3 sequence reads: CASNRGLGTDTQYF. DNA for the CDR3: TGTGCCAGCAACCGAGGGCTAGGGACAGATACGCAGTATTTT.

This clonotype was recorded at least ten times. The rearrangement links TRBV6-5 to TRBJ2-5; no clear D gene. Per germline, CDR1 MNHEY and CDR2 SVGAGI. The CDR3 loop spans 15 amino acids. V was clipped by 6 bases and J by 4 bases, with 18 bases between them. CDR3 residues: CASRESAGGIETQYF. The CDR3 DNA is TGTGCCAGCAGGGAATCGGCCGGTGGGATAGAGACCCAGTACTTC.

With regard to this clonotype: One end of the junction varies from germline; a read error may be responsible. The CDR3 spells CASRPGGAAPIQYF. The DNA of the CDR3 is TGCGCCAGCAGACCAGGGGGCGCGGCCCCCATTCAATACTTC. The chain recombines TRBV5-1 with TRBJ2-4; TRBD1 agrees at 8 bases. The CDR3 length is 14 residues. Germline-derived CDR1 and CDR2 are SGHRS and YFSETQ.

In its sample, this clonotype was seen many times. The CDR3 is CASSRRGEGSYEQYF. The CDR3 DNA reads as TGTGCCAGCTCACGGAGAGGGGAGGGATCCTACGAGCAGTACTTC. The J gene is TRBJ2-7, the V gene TRBV18; 7 positions match TRBD2. This CDR3 region has 15 residues. The J segment lost 1 base and the V segment lost 4 bases, leaving 7 bases of the junction unmatched. Germline V lookup: CDR1 KGHSH, CDR2 LQKENI.

There are many counts of this clonotype. This chain connects TRBV7-2 to TRBJ2-1; D unresolved. Germline V CDR1 and CDR2: SGHTA, FQGNSA. The CDR3 covers 14 residues. V was cut by 6 bases and J by 9 bases, with 18 bases left in between. The CDR3: CASRKAVAFPEQFF. For the CDR3, the DNA is TGTGCCAGCAGAAAAGCTGTGGCGTTCCCTGAGCAGTTCTTC.

This clonotype was seen repeatedly, ten times or more. The CDR3 sequence: CASSWGQGSFYEQYF. The CDR3 coding sequence is TGCGCCAGCAGCTGGGGACAGGGATCCTTCTACGAGCAGTACTTC. The chain combines TRBV5-1 with TRBJ2-7; TRBD1 matches 9 bases. There are 15 residues in the CDR3. Germline V gives CDR1 SGHRS, CDR2 YFSETQ. V shed 3 bases, J shed 3 bases, and the junction held 7 bases outside the gene matches. The whole variable domain, remainder taken from reference TRBV5-1 and TRBJ2-7, is KAGVTQTPRYLIKTRGQQVTLSCSPISGHRSVSWYQQTPGQGLQFLFEYFSETQRNKGNFPGRFSGRQFSNSRSEMNVSTLELGDSALYLCASSWGQGSFYEQYFGPGTRLTVT.

This clonotype is medium-sized within its sample. The chain is built from TRBV6-1 and TRBJ2-5; D not resolved. Germline CDR1 reads MNHNS; CDR2 reads SASEGT. The CDR3 covers 13 residues. V lost 6 bases and J 3 bases, leaving 11 bases between the germline ends. CDR3 sequence: CASRFQPKETQYF. CDR3 DNA sequence: TGTGCCAGCAGGTTTCAGCCAAAAGAGACCCAGTACTTC.

This clonotype was observed many times. The CDR3 protein is CASSELLAGVTDTQYF. CDR3 sequence (DNA): TGTGCCAGCAGCGAACTACTAGCGGGGGTCACAGATACGCAGTATTTT. The chain is built from TRBV7-2 and TRBJ2-3, with 11 bases aligning to TRBD2. The germline gives CDR1 SGHTA, CDR2 FQGNSA. The CDR3 is 16 residues long. V dropped 5 bases and J dropped 2; count of bases not matched to a gene: 6.

The V call is TRBV12-3 or TRBV12-4, the J call TRBJ2-6, with D possibly TRBD2 on 5 matching bases. V lost 5 bases to trimming and J lost 4 bases, with 9 bases between them. This CDR3 contains 14 residues. CDR3 coding DNA: TGTGCCAGCAGTCCAGCGGCGGGGGCCAACGTCCTGACTTTC. This gives the protein CASSPAAGANVLTF.

This clonotype was seen many times. The gene calls are TRBV6-2 or TRBV6-3 and TRBJ2-3; 11 nucleotides align to TRBD2. The germline gives CDR1 MNHEY, CDR2 SVGEGT. With 6 bases clipped from V and 2 bases from J, the junction kept 7 bases outside the gene matches. The CDR3 has 16 amino acids. Written as DNA, the CDR3 is TGTGCCAGCAGCGACCCTAGCGGGGGGTCCACAGATACGCAGTATTTT. As protein: CASSDPSGGSTDTQYF.

This clonotype is categorized as medium-sized. J is TRBJ2-5 and V is TRBV27; 10 bases are a match to TRBD1. Germline V gene sequence: CDR1 MNHEY, CDR2 SMNVEV (reference sequence). V dropped 8 bases and J dropped 4; count of bases not matched to a gene: 4. The CDR3 totals 13 residues. CDR3 nucleotide sequence: TGTGCCAGCTCAAGACAGGGGGCAGAGACCCAGTACTTC. Translating it yields CASSRQGAETQYF.

This clonotype was detected many times. This chain links TRBV29-1 with TRBJ2-5, with D tentatively TRBD2 (6 bases). This CDR3 contains 13 residues. Germline values: CDR1 SQVTM, CDR2 ANQGSEA. V lost 3 bases, J lost 2 bases, and 10 bases lay in between. The CDR3 loop is CSVDRAGQETQYF. CDR3 nucleotides: TGCAGCGTTGACAGGGCGGGACAAGAGACCCAGTACTTC.

This clonotype was recorded many times. This chain joins TRBV28 and TRBJ1-1, with D hard to call. Trimming removed 3 bases at V and 4 bases at J, with 12 bases between. The CDR3 totals 14 residues. Germline V lookup: CDR1 MDHEN, CDR2 SYDVKM. In DNA, the CDR3 is TGTGCCAGCAGTTTGATCGACCGGAGCACTGAAGCTTTCTTT. Its translation is CASSLIDRSTEAFF.

This clonotype was seen ten or more times. The chain links TRBV11-2 to TRBJ2-2; 8 bases agree with TRBD1. Germline CDR1 is SGHAT and CDR2 is FQNNGV. This CDR3 comprises 19 residues. V lost 0 bases, J lost 0 bases, and 9 bases stayed unmatched. CDR3 loop: CASSLDQGAAQSNTGELFF. CDR3 coding DNA: TGTGCCAGCAGCTTAGATCAGGGGGCAGCGCAGTCGAACACCGGGGAGCTGTTTTTT.

By sample share, this clonotype is medium-sized. The chain combines TRBV12-3 or TRBV12-4 with TRBJ2-1, with 11 bases aligning to TRBD2. The CDR3 is made up of 14 amino acids. J gave up 7 bases and V 5 bases, and 4 bases lay outside the gene matches. The CDR3 sequence is CASSRTSGSNEQFF. As DNA, the CDR3 is TGTGCCAGCAGTAGGACTAGCGGGTCTAATGAGCAGTTCTTC.